These T cell receptor beta chains were read from a single sample in a study of blood T cells in healthy people across ages. MiXCR, applied by TCRdb to the 5' RACE reads, yields one record per CDR3 protein. In the table there are around 580,000 distinct CDR3 sequences, under 55% of which are singletons. Sequenced: blood. The receptor source for this set is an elderly man in good health. The CDR3 runs from the conserved cysteine through the conserved F or W. Fields, in order: V gene, J gene, clone size, D gene, CDR3 protein, CDR3 DNA. The D gene is left open where the match is weak. The listing skips clone size in some rows; elsewhere it reads once, few, many or a size class.

TRBV6-2/TRBV6-3	TRBJ2-7	NA	NA	CASSFVPYEQYF	TGTGCCAGCAGTTTCGTACCCTACGAGCAGTACTTC
TRBV5-1	TRBJ1-2	NA	NA	CASSVLATGSYGYTF	TGCGCCAGCAGCGTACTTGCAACAGGGTCCTATGGCTACACCTTC
TRBV7-2	TRBJ1-1	few	NA	CASSLLGHKNTEAFF	TGTGCCAGCAGCTTACTGGGACACAAGAACACTGAAGCTTTCTTT
TRBV9	TRBJ1-2	few	NA	CASSPRDGRAWDYGYTF	TGTGCCAGCAGCCCCCGGGACGGGAGGGCTTGGGACTATGGCTACACCTTC
TRBV29-1	TRBJ2-1	NA	TRBD2	CSVEGQPGLAGVNEQFF	TGCAGCGTTGAGGGTCAGCCGGGACTAGCGGGAGTTAATGAGCAGTTCTTC
TRBV4-1	TRBJ2-7	few	NA	CASSQDPGVGQYYEQYF	TGCGCCAGCAGCCAAGATCCCGGAGTAGGACAGTACTACGAGCAGTACTTC
TRBV20-1	TRBJ1-2	NA	NA	CSARDMVYGYTF	TGCAGTGCTAGAGATATGGTTTATGGCTACACCTTC
TRBV20-1	TRBJ2-7	NA	NA	CSAARTPPYEQYF	TGCAGTGCCGCCCGGACACCACCCTACGAGCAGTACTTC
TRBV6-5	TRBJ1-1	many	NA	CASSYTKNTEAFF	TGTGCCAGCAGTTATACCAAGAACACTGAAGCTTTCTTT
TRBV15	TRBJ2-6	few	NA	CATTLDFSGANVLTF	TGTGCCACCACCCTAGACTTCTCTGGGGCCAACGTCCTGACTTTC
TRBV5-6	TRBJ2-7	once	TRBD1	CASSLGQGASHEQYF	TGTGCCAGCAGCTTGGGACAGGGGGCGAGCCACGAGCAGTACTTC
TRBV9	TRBJ2-1	NA	NA	CASSVKTSSYNEQFF	TGTGCCAGCAGCGTAAAGACAAGCTCCTACAATGAGCAGTTCTTC
TRBV6-1	TRBJ1-2	NA	TRBD1	CASSETGALPYGYTF	TGTGCCAGCAGTGAGACAGGGGCGTTACCCTATGGCTACACCTTC
TRBV7-8	TRBJ2-1	NA	TRBD2	CASSLALAREGQFF	TGTGCCAGCAGCTTAGCTTTGGCGAGGGAGGGACAGTTCTTC
TRBV6-5	TRBJ1-4	NA	NA	CAGSYSRLRGPSNEKLFF	TGTGCCGGCAGTTACTCGAGGCTGCGGGGTCCCTCTAATGAAAAACTGTTTTTT
TRBV2	TRBJ2-7	NA	NA	CASSGPGLGEQYF	TGTGCCAGCAGCGGTCCTGGATTAGGCGAGCAGTACTTC
TRBV3-1	TRBJ2-7	NA	NA	CASSQDWAGEQYF	TGTGCCAGCAGCCAAGATTGGGCCGGGGAGCAGTACTTC
TRBV5-1	TRBJ1-5	many	NA	CASSLGGSGNQPQHF	TGTGCCAGCAGCCTCGGCGGTAGCGGCAATCAGCCCCAGCATTTT
TRBV6-5	TRBJ2-5	many	NA	CASSRDGETQYF	TGTGCCAGCAGCCGGGACGGGGAGACCCAGTACTTC
TRBV5-1	TRBJ2-7	NA	TRBD1	CASSFWTGLSYEQYF	TGCGCCAGCAGCTTTTGGACAGGGCTCTCCTACGAGCAGTACTTC
TRBV27	TRBJ1-5	NA	TRBD1	CATRESQGAGQPQHF	TGTGCCACCCGGGAATCACAGGGGGCAGGTCAGCCCCAGCATTTT
TRBV7-6	TRBJ1-5	NA	TRBD1	CASSLASRGAQPQHF	TGTGCCAGCAGCTTAGCGTCCAGGGGGGCTCAGCCCCAGCATTTT
TRBV7-2	TRBJ2-2	few	NA	CAGQTGTNTGELFF	TGTGCCGGTCAGACAGGCACAAACACCGGGGAGCTGTTTTTT
TRBV6-6	TRBJ2-6	NA	NA	CASTNRANVLTF	TGTGCCAGCACGAACCGGGCCAACGTCCTGACTTTC
TRBV6-6	TRBJ1-4	NA	NA	CASRAPRAEGEKLFF	TGTGCCAGCAGAGCTCCCAGGGCAGAAGGGGAAAAACTGTTTTTT
TRBV6-5	TRBJ2-2	NA	NA	CASSDGNTGELFF	TGTGCCAGCAGTGATGGAAACACCGGGGAGCTGTTTTTT
TRBV15	TRBJ1-1	NA	NA	CATSGGLVTEAFF	TGTGCCACCAGCGGGGGACTGGTCACTGAAGCTTTCTTT
TRBV7-2	TRBJ2-1	few	TRBD2	CASSPTSGPYNEQFF	TGTGCCAGCAGCCCAACTAGCGGTCCCTACAATGAGCAGTTCTTC
TRBV21-1	TRBJ2-5	few	NA	CASSKREKQETQYF	TGTGCCAGCAGCAAAAGGGAAAAGCAAGAGACCCAGTACTTC
TRBV5-1	TRBJ2-3	few	NA	CASSYPQGYTDTQYF	TGCGCCAGCAGCTACCCCCAGGGCTACACAGATACGCAGTATTTT
TRBV27	TRBJ2-1	NA	NA	CASSLVSLVGNEQFF	TGTGCCAGCAGTTTAGTCTCATTAGTTGGAAATGAGCAGTTCTTC
TRBV10-3	TRBJ2-1	few	TRBD2	CAISEGSGGGREQFF	TGTGCCATCAGTGAAGGTAGCGGGGGGGGCCGTGAGCAGTTCTTC
TRBV6-5	TRBJ1-1	few	NA	CASSPGRNEAFF	TGTGCCAGCAGCCCGGGACGGAATGAAGCTTTCTTT
TRBV7-2	TRBJ2-1	NA	TRBD2	CASSLESTSGRGLFF	TGTGCCAGCAGCTTAGAATCGACTAGCGGGAGAGGGCTGTTCTTC
TRBV11-2	TRBJ1-2	NA	NA	CASSLEGDPHYGYTF	TGTGCCAGCAGCTTAGAGGGGGACCCCCACTATGGCTACACCTTC
TRBV6-2/TRBV6-3	TRBJ2-5	NA	NA	CASTAHGTDLVEQYF	TGTGCCAGCACGGCCCACGGGACCGACTTGGTTGAGCAGTACTTC
TRBV12-5	TRBJ2-5	few	TRBD2	CASASGDSETQYF	TGTGCTAGTGCTAGCGGGGATTCCGAGACCCAGTACTTC
TRBV24-1	TRBJ2-3	NA	NA	CATGPPGTDTQYF	TGTGCCACCGGCCCGCCAGGCACAGATACGCAGTATTTT
TRBV20-1	TRBJ1-5	NA	NA	CSARVGRGIRSNQPQHF	TGCAGTGCTAGAGTGGGACGGGGGATTAGGAGCAATCAGCCCCAGCATTTT
TRBV4-1	TRBJ2-7	NA	TRBD1	CASSQGMRTGVCEQYF	TGCGCCAGCAGCCAAGGCATGCGGACAGGGGTCTGCGAGCAGTACTTC